This entry lists 15 T cell receptor beta chains sequenced from one sample in a study of IL-32 and malignant T cell survival in cutaneous lymphoma. Patients with leukemic cutaneous T cell lymphoma (Sezary syndrome) provided these blood samples. Profiled with immunoSEQ multiplex PCR; TCRdb holds only in-frame clones, not every one. The table shows roughly 2,200 clones, with around 80% occurring only once. Sequencing was performed on blood, taken on day 0. The source is a human donor with cutaneous T cell lymphoma.

This rearrangement joins TRBV28 to TRBJ1-1; D not certain. Germline assignment: CDR1 MDHEN and CDR2 SYDVKM. The CDR3 sequence is 13 residues long. V shed 3 bases and J shed 5 bases, with 10 bases lying between them. CDR3 sequence reads: CASSFYDRTEAFF. CDR3 nucleotide sequence: TGTGCCAGCAGTTTCTACGATAGGACTGAAGCTTTCTTT.

This clone was detected only a few times. The chain recombines TRBV5-5 with TRBJ1-2; D is ambiguous. Germline V gene data show CDR1 as SGHKS and CDR2 as YYEKEE (reference sequence). The germline V and J ends were trimmed by 4 bases and 7 bases, with 20 bases remaining between them. The CDR3 is 15 amino acids. The CDR3 sequence: CASSPIDGLGIGYTF. The CDR3 coding sequence is TGTGCCAGCAGCCCCATCGACGGCCTAGGGATTGGCTACACCTTC.

V and J are TRBV11-3 and TRBJ2-1; tentative D call: TRBD2 (7 bases). Germline values: CDR1 SGHNT, CDR2 YENEEA. CDR3 length: 13 residues. The V gene lost 4 bases and the J gene lost 12 bases, with 16 bases spanning the gap. The CDR3 protein is CASSSGGHPVQFF. DNA for the CDR3: TGTGCCAGCAGCTCGGGGGGCCACCCTGTGCAGTTCTTC. The variable domain in full, with the rest retrieved from reference TRBV11-3 and TRBJ2-1, is EAGVVQSPRYKIIEKKQPVAFWCNPISGHNTLYWYLQNLGQGPELLIRYENEEAVDDSQLPKDRFSAERLKGVDSTLKIQPAELGDSAVYLCASSSGGHPVQFFGPGTRLTVL.

The chain recombines TRBV30 with TRBJ1-1; weak D call: TRBD1 (5 bases). The CDR3 contains 13 residues. V lost 5 bases and J lost 4, with 14 bases in between. Germline V gene data show CDR1 as GTSNPN and CDR2 as SVGIG (reference sequence). The CDR3 sequence is CAWARRGITEAFF. DNA for the CDR3: TGTGCCTGGGCCCGTAGGGGAATCACTGAAGCTTTCTTT.

V usage is TRBV27 and J usage is TRBJ1-2; D ambiguous. Trimming shortened V by 3 bases and J by 2 bases, and 7 bases separated the two germline ends. The germline V gene has CDR1 MNHEY and CDR2 SMNVEV (reference sequence). The CDR3 has 13 amino acids. CDR3 nucleotide sequence: TGTGCCAGCAGTTTTGGACCGAACTATGGCTACACCTTC. Its translation is CASSFGPNYGYTF.

CDR3 nucleotide sequence: TGCAGCGTGGGGGAGGCGGGACTAGCGGGCCCCTTCTCCTACGAGCAGTACTTC. Protein sequence: CSVGEAGLAGPFSYEQYF. The chain joins TRBV29-1 to TRBJ2-7; 12 bases line up with TRBD2. From germline, CDR1 is SQVTM and CDR2 ANQGSEA. The CDR3 length is 18 residues. The V segment lost 6 bases and the J segment 0 bases; nucleotides outside the gene matches: 15.

This clone was counted once. This CDR3 is CASSSARESRYEQYF. Here the CDR3 DNA reads TGTGCCAGCAGCTCTGCTAGGGAGTCTCGATACGAGCAGTACTTC. The chain joins TRBV7-9 to TRBJ2-7, with D tentatively TRBD2 (5 bases). With 4 bases removed from V and 4 bases from J, the gap between germline ends came to 17 bases. CDR1 SEHNR and CDR2 FQNEAQ come from the germline V gene (reference sequence). The CDR3 is 15 residues long.

V and J are TRBV6-6 and TRBJ2-6; 8 bases fit TRBD2. The CDR3 runs to 16 residues. V was clipped by 5 bases and J by 8 bases; unmatched bases: 11. Germline V gene lookup returns CDR1 MNHNY and CDR2 SVGAGI (reference sequence). The CDR3 loop is CASSLDSREGTNVLTF. CDR3 DNA sequence: TGTGCCAGCAGTCTTGACAGTCGGGAGGGTACCAACGTCCTGACTTTC.

The chain joins TRBV19 to TRBJ2-1, with TRBD2 identical over 11 bases. Per germline, CDR1 LNHDA and CDR2 SQIVND (reference sequence). CDR3 length: 15 residues. Trimming took 4 bases from V and 2 from J; bases not matched to a gene: 1. The chain's CDR3 is CASSTSGGPYNEQFF. In nucleotides, the CDR3 is TGTGCCAGTAGTACTAGCGGGGGGCCCTACAATGAGCAGTTCTTC.

J is TRBJ2-7 and V is TRBV12-5, with D possibly matching TRBD2 (5 bases). In germline, CDR1 is LGHNT, CDR2 FRNRAP. This CDR3 has 14 residues. The V end was cut by 7 bases, the J end by 0 bases, with 13 bases between. This chain's CDR3 is CASAPGMTSYEQYF. The CDR3 region has the DNA TGTGCTAGTGCCCCCGGGATGACCTCCTACGAGCAGTACTTC.

The count of this clone is one. J is TRBJ2-6 and V is TRBV25-1, with unresolved D. This CDR3 is 13 amino acids long. Germline CDR1 is MGHDK and CDR2 is SYGVNS. V lost 1 base, J lost 2 bases, and 0 bases lay in between. CDR3 in DNA: TGTGCCAGCAGTGAATCTGGGGCCAACGTCCTGACTTTC. Translation: CASSESGANVLTF.

This clone was seen only once. An end of the junction does not agree with germline; a read error may underlie this. The chain joins TRBV29-1 to TRBJ2-2, with 7 bases aligning to TRBD1. The CDR3 sequence is 14 residues long. Germline V CDR1 and CDR2: SQVTM, ANQGSEA. For the CDR3, the DNA is TGCAGCGTTGAATCGACAGGGAACACCGGGGAGCTCTTTTTT. It yields the protein CSVESTGNTGELFF.

This rearrangement joins TRBV10-3 to TRBJ1-1, with D hard to call. Trimming shortened V by 6 bases and J by 1 base, and 9 bases separated the two germline ends. CDR1 and CDR2 from the germline V gene are ENHRY and SYGVKD. The CDR3 has 13 residues. CDR3 protein: CAISQQENTEAFF. In nucleotides, the CDR3 is TGTGCCATCAGCCAACAAGAGAACACTGAAGCTTTCTTT.

The chain employs TRBV7-9 and TRBJ2-3; TRBD2 aligns across 7 bases. J lost 3 bases, V lost 5 bases, and 14 bases had no gene match. Per germline, CDR1 SEHNR and CDR2 FQNEAQ (reference sequence). The CDR3 is made up of 17 amino acids. CDR3: CASSTTQWGGLTDTQYF. The CDR3 nucleotides are TGTGCCAGCAGCACAACCCAATGGGGGGGATTAACAGATACGCAGTATTTT.

The chain employs TRBV11-2 and TRBJ1-2; D perhaps matches TRBD1 (5 bases). The CDR3 extends over 15 amino acids. The germline V gene encodes CDR1 SGHAT and CDR2 FQNNGV. Trimming stripped 1 base from V and 4 bases from J, with 13 bases between. The CDR3 here is CASSLGLPGTYGYTF. In DNA form, the CDR3 reads TGTGCCAGCAGCTTAGGGTTGCCTGGGACCTATGGCTACACCTTC.